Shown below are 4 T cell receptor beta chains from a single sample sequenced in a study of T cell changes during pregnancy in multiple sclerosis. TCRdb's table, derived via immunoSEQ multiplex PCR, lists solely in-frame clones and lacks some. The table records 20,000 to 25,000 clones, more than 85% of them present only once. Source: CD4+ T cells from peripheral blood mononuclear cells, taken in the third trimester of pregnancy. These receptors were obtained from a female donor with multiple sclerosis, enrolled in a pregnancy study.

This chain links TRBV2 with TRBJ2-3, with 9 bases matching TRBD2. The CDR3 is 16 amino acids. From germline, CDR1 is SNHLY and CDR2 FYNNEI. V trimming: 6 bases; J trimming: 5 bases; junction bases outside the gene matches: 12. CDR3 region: CASSGGGATVEDTQYF. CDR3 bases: TGTGCCAGCAGCGGCGGGGGGGCAACAGTTGAAGATACGCAGTATTTT.

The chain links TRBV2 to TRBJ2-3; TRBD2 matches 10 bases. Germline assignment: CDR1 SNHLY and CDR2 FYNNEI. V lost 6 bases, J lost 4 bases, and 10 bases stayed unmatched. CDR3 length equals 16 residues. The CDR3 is CASRATPAGGPDTQYF. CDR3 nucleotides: TGTGCCAGCAGAGCCACCCCAGCGGGGGGGCCAGATACGCAGTATTTT.

This chain's CDR3 is CASSLGTGNEKLFF. In DNA form, the CDR3 reads TGTGCCAGCAGCTTAGGGACAGGGAATGAAAAACTGTTTTTT. V is TRBV7-9 and J is TRBJ1-4; 8 nucleotides agree with TRBD1. Germline values: CDR1 SEHNR, CDR2 FQNEAQ (reference sequence). The length of the CDR3 is 14 residues. V lost 1 base and J lost 5; bases outside the gene matches: 0.

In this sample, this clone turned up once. CDR3 bases: TGTGCCATCACCCCGGACAGGGTGATTGGAGCTTTCTTT. Protein sequence: CAITPDRVIGAFF. V is TRBV10-3 and J is TRBJ1-1; TRBD1 aligns across 8 bases. The germline V gene has CDR1 ENHRY and CDR2 SYGVKD. V lost 7 bases and J lost 10; bases outside the gene matches: 11. This CDR3 is 13 amino acids long.